This T cell receptor beta chain stems from a study of OX40 agonist ivuxolimab in advanced cancers. Some clones are missing from TCRdb's copy, which holds only in-frame ones; the method was immunoSEQ multiplex PCR. The sample contains about 21,000 clones, approximately 83% of which appear only once. The CDR3 sequence is 12 residues long. Germline V gene sequence: CDR1 LNHDA, CDR2 SQIVND (reference sequence). Trimming took off 8 bases at V and 4 bases at J, with 11 bases between the two ends. This TCR was sampled from an adult with an advanced solid tumor such as melanoma, head and neck, liver or kidney cancer. The sequenced sample was CD4+ or CD8+ T cells sorted from blood, obtained in a trial of the OX40 agonist ivuxolimab. The chain has TRBV19 and TRBJ2-5; D perhaps matches TRBD2 (6 bases). In DNA form, the CDR3 reads TGTGCCAGTGGAGGGTGGGGAGAGACCCAGTACTTC. Translated: CASGGWGETQYF. Together with reference TRBV19 and TRBJ2-5, the CDR3 gives the full variable domain: DGGITQSPKYLFRKEGQNVTLSCEQNLNHDAMYWYRQDPGQGLRLIYYSQIVNDFQKGDIAEGYSVSREKKESFPLTVTSAQKNPTAFYLCASGGWGETQYFGPGTRLLVL.